The source of this TCR beta chain is a study of T-cell reconstitution after alpha-beta-depleted transplantation in children. Study findings and constraints: Among T cells one year after transplant, newly produced cells accounted for most counts and diversity. Several hundred graft clones that had expanded were reportedly the source of alpha-beta T cells about two months after transplant.

There are many counts of this clonotype. Antigen specificity is unknown. Unique molecular identifiers were used in preparing the TCRbeta library. Using its own MiXCR run on the PCR reads, TCRdb lists one record per CDR3 protein. The repertoire has under 50,000 distinct CDR3 sequences, 9.2% of them found once; the top ten carry 25% to 30%. The sample in question was PBMCs, mostly from graft donor cells, obtained 60 days after TCRalphabeta/CD19-depleted stem cell transplant. The source is a male patient under 10 years old who had a stem cell transplant for chronic granulomatous disease, so the T cells may come from the graft donor.

This chain's CDR3 is CSARHPRQGLDTGELFF. DNA for the CDR3: TGCAGTGCTAGACATCCCCGACAGGGTTTGGACACCGGGGAGCTGTTTTTT. The chain has TRBV20-1 and TRBJ2-2; 7 bases fit TRBD1. CDR1 and CDR2 from the germline V gene are DFQATT and SNEGSKA (reference sequence). With 2 bases clipped from V and 3 bases from J, the junction kept 12 bases outside the gene matches. The CDR3 has 17 residues.